This T cell receptor beta chain is from a study of Graves' ophthalmopathy and Graves' hyperthyroidism. Study-wide context: Sampling took place at initial diagnosis, with peripheral blood obtained before any treatment.

Hyperthyroidism showing no ophthalmopathy within 18 months of follow-up was stable. Each diagnosis was determined on the basis of clinical symptoms, serum thyroxine, TRAb, thyroid ultrasound and orbital computed tomography. The study amplified TCR beta CDR3 regions using RNA transcripts. The library came from an HTBI-primed first-round RT-PCR and a second-round multiplex PCR. Each CDR3 protein gets one entry after TCRdb re-called the multiplex PCR reads with MiXCR. The sample shows around 400,000 distinct CDR3 sequences, roughly 21% of them seen only once. This CDR3 region has 17 residues. V was clipped by 1 base and J by 0 bases, with 13 bases between them. Germline V gene data show CDR1 as SGHAT and CDR2 as FQDESV (reference sequence).

What was sequenced was peripheral blood. This chain uses TRBV11-1 with TRBJ1-3; D is undetermined. The sequence was obtained from a young woman with stable Graves' hyperthyroidism. CDR3 DNA: TGTGCCAGCAGCTTAGGCCGAAGCTTCAGCTCTGGAAACACCATATATTTT. It codes for CASSLGRSFSSGNTIYF.